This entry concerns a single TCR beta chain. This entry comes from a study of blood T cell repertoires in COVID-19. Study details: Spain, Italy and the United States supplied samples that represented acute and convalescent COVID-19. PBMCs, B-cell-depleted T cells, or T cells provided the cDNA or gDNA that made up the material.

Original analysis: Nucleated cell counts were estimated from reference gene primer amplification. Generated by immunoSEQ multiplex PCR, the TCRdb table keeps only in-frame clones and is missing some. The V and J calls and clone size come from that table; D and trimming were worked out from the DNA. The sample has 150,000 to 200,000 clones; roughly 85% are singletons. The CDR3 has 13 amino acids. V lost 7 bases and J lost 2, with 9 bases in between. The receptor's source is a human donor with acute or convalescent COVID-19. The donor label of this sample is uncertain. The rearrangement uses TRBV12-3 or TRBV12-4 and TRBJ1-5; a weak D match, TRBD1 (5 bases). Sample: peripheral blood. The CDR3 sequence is CASTQQGNQPQHF. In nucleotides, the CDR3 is TGTGCCAGCACTCAACAGGGCAATCAGCCCCAGCATTTT.